This record concerns one T cell receptor beta chain sequence. Its antigen is not known. 60 Vbeta and 13 Jbeta primers were used in PCR. Original processing notes: Later reanalysis found 75 million to 95 million unique TCR beta chains, around 9.9 million of them shared. Only in-frame clones appear in the TCRdb table, and some are missing; sequencing was by immunoSEQ multiplex PCR. The V and J calls and the clone size are those of that table, but D and trimming were determined from the DNA. The sample holds under 90,000 clones, 77% seen once. This sample is drawn from a study of cytomegalovirus exposure and HLA in healthy donors. Findings and limits, study-wide: Looking again later, the authors saw that most CMV-associated TCR beta chains seemed HLA-restricted. Roughly uniform sequencing depth across donors was assumed, possibly incorrectly.

The CDR3 is 11 residues long. Germline lookup yields CDR1 LNHDA and CDR2 SQIVND (reference sequence). With 10 bases removed from V and 6 bases from J, the gap between germline ends came to 13 bases. The chain couples TRBV19 to TRBJ2-7, with D possibly matching TRBD2 (6 bases). This TCR was recovered from a man in his fifties or sixties in good health and CMV-seropositive. Input material: PBMCs. CDR3 bases: TGTGCCACCCGCGGGGAGAGCGAGCAGTACTTC. This encodes CATRGESEQYF. Variable domain in full (rest from reference TRBV19 and TRBJ2-7): DGGITQSPKYLFRKEGQNVTLSCEQNLNHDAMYWYRQDPGQGLRLIYYSQIVNDFQKGDIAEGYSVSREKKESFPLTVTSAQKNPTAFYLCATRGESEQYFGPGTRLTVT.